What follows are 16 T cell receptor beta chains derived from one specimen sequenced in a study of shared clonotypes between healthy human individuals. Measured with immunoSEQ multiplex PCR; TCRdb has only the in-frame clones, and not every one. Found here are around 700,000 clones, around 72% of them singletons; the top ten hold 1.8%. Sequencing was performed on memory CD4+ T cells sorted from blood. The subset was: CD45RA-negative fraction. These TCRs come from a woman aged 30 to 39 in good health.

This chain uses TRBV18 with TRBJ2-1, with 15 bases fitting TRBD2. The CDR3 is 19 amino acids. J gave up 9 bases and V 6 bases, and 18 bases lay outside the gene matches. Germline values: CDR1 KGHSH, CDR2 LQKENI. CDR3 DNA: TGTGCCAGCTCGGCTAAGGACAGAAGGACTAGCGGGAGGGCCAGTGAGCAGTTCTTC. The encoded protein is CASSAKDRRTSGRASEQFF.

The chain couples TRBV18 to TRBJ2-7, with 9 bases aligning to TRBD2. Germline lookup yields CDR1 KGHSH and CDR2 LQKENI. V shed 3 bases and J 2 bases; nucleotides not matched to a gene: 5. CDR3 size: 15 residues. CDR3 sequence (DNA): TGTGCCAGCTCACCGGGGCTAGCGGGACCCTACGAGCAGTACTTC. As protein: CASSPGLAGPYEQYF. Combining the CDR3 with reference TRBV18 and TRBJ2-7 gives the whole variable domain NAGVMQNPRHLVRRRGQEARLRCSPMKGHSHVYWYRQLPEEGLKFMVYLQKENIIDESGMPKERFSAEFPKEGPSILRIQQVVRGDSAAYFCASSPGLAGPYEQYFGPGTRLTVT.

This clone has just a few counts. The chain is built from TRBV10-3 and TRBJ2-7; D uncertain. Trimming removed 4 bases from V and 2 bases from J, with 9 bases in between. The CDR3 spans 13 residues. Germline assignment: CDR1 ENHRY and CDR2 SYGVKD. The CDR3 protein is CAISGPQTYEQYF. CDR3 in DNA: TGTGCCATCAGTGGGCCCCAGACCTACGAGCAGTACTTC.

The chain has TRBV4-1 and TRBJ2-3, with 16 nucleotides matching TRBD2. Germline lookup yields CDR1 MGHRA and CDR2 YSYEKL. This CDR3 has 19 amino acids. J was trimmed by 4 bases and V by 0 bases; bases with no gene match: 7. The CDR3 DNA reads as TGCGCCAGCAGCCAAGAGGGGACTAGCGGGAGGGCCTTCCCAGATACGCAGTATTTT. It encodes CASSQEGTSGRAFPDTQYF.

The gene calls are TRBV7-9 and TRBJ2-3; D remains unclear. Trimming left V 3 bases short and J 6 bases short, with 10 bases between. This CDR3 contains 13 residues. Germline V gene sequence: CDR1 SEHNR, CDR2 FQNEAQ (reference sequence). In DNA, the CDR3 is TGTGCCAGCAGCTTCCCAGGAACGGATACGCAGTATTTT. It codes for CASSFPGTDTQYF.

The chain links TRBV29-1 to TRBJ1-1; 7 nucleotides align to TRBD1. Germline CDR1 is SQVTM and CDR2 is ANQGSEA. This CDR3 spans 13 amino acids. V lost 8 bases, J lost 0 bases, and 6 bases stayed unmatched. CDR3 sequence reads: CSSRTGVNTEAFF. The DNA for the CDR3 is TGCAGCTCCCGGACAGGAGTGAACACTGAAGCTTTCTTT. The full variable domain, with the rest looked up from reference TRBV29-1 and TRBJ1-1, is SAVISQKPSRDICQRGTSLTIQCQVDSQVTMMFWYRQQPGQSLTLIATANQGSEATYESGFVIDKFPISRPNLTFSTLTVSNMSPEDSSIYLCSSRTGVNTEAFFGQGTRLTVV.

This sequence joins TRBV29-1 and TRBJ2-2; 9 nucleotides align to TRBD1. CDR1 SQVTM and CDR2 ANQGSEA come from the germline V gene. Trimming cost V 0 bases and J 8 bases; bases outside gene matches: 7. There are 15 residues in the CDR3. DNA of the CDR3: TGCAGCGTTGAAGATCGAGGGACAGGGCTTGGGGAGCTGTTTTTT. This codes for CSVEDRGTGLGELFF.

The chain carries TRBV11-2 and TRBJ2-1; D possibly corresponds to TRBD2 (6 bases). Germline CDR1 reads SGHAT; CDR2 reads FQNNGV. There are 15 residues in the CDR3. V was pared by 0 bases and J by 9 bases, with 15 bases between. This chain's CDR3 is CASSLDQGGIREQFF. In DNA form, the CDR3 reads TGTGCCAGCAGCTTAGATCAAGGCGGGATCCGTGAGCAGTTCTTC.

The genes are TRBV19 and TRBJ2-2; 7 bases map to TRBD1. Germline V lookup: CDR1 LNHDA, CDR2 SQIVND (reference sequence). The V gene end was trimmed by 5 bases and the J gene end by 0 bases; junction bases not matched to a gene: 6. The length of the CDR3 is 16 residues. In DNA, the CDR3 is TGTGCCAGTAGTCCCGTCGGGACAGCGAACACCGGGGAGCTGTTTTTT. The encoded protein is CASSPVGTANTGELFF.

This clone was observed a few times. One end of the junction fails to match germline, which may point to a read error. The V gene is TRBV18, the J gene TRBJ2-7, with 7 bases fitting TRBD1. Germline V CDR1 and CDR2: KGHSH, LQKENI. The CDR3 totals 16 residues. The CDR3 DNA is TGTGCCAGCTCTCCACCCGGGACAGCGAGCTCCTACGAGCAGTACTTC. It yields the protein CASSPPGTASSYEQYF.

The sample holds many counts of this clone. The chain carries TRBV28 and TRBJ1-1; a possible D gene is TRBD1 (5 bases). V lost 2 bases and J lost 5, with 9 bases in between. The CDR3 has 13 residues. Germline V gene sequence: CDR1 MDHEN, CDR2 SYDVKM. The CDR3 loop reads CASSLPGRTEAFF. In DNA, the CDR3 is TGTGCCAGCAGTTTACCAGGGAGGACTGAAGCTTTCTTT.

The chain combines TRBV29-1 with TRBJ1-2; D uncertain. The germline V gene has CDR1 SQVTM and CDR2 ANQGSEA. Trimming stripped 7 bases from V and 3 bases from J, with 9 bases between. The length of the CDR3 is 11 residues. The CDR3 loop reads CSAASDYGYTF. The CDR3 coding sequence is TGCAGCGCCGCGTCCGACTATGGCTACACCTTC.

The rearrangement links TRBV4-1 to TRBJ1-4, with D possibly being TRBD1 (5 bases). V was shortened by 4 bases and J by 5 bases, with 17 bases between the two germline ends. Germline values: CDR1 MGHRA, CDR2 YSYEKL. The CDR3 length is 16 residues. The chain's CDR3 is CASSRAIGALNEKLFF. The CDR3 coding sequence is TGCGCCAGCAGCCGGGCCATCGGGGCATTAAATGAAAAACTGTTTTTT.

The rearrangement uses TRBV7-2 and TRBJ1-5; possible D gene TRBD1, 6 bases. The V end was cut by 5 bases, the J end by 6 bases, with 17 bases between. CDR1 is SGHTA and CDR2 is FQGNSA in the germline V gene. The CDR3 runs 15 residues. As DNA, the CDR3 is TGTGCCAGCAGCCCATTTGGACAGATCTCTCAGCCCCAGCATTTT. This gives the protein CASSPFGQISQPQHF. Full variable domain (missing parts from reference TRBV7-2 and TRBJ1-5): GAGVSQSPSNKVTEKGKDVELRCDPISGHTALYWYRQSLGQGLEFLIYFQGNSAPDKSGLPSDRFSAERTGGSVSTLTIQRTQQEDSAVYLCASSPFGQISQPQHFGDGTRLSIL.

V gene TRBV6-5 combines with J gene TRBJ2-7, with 11 nucleotides matching TRBD2. The CDR3 covers 14 residues. Germline CDR1 and CDR2: MNHEY and SVGAGI. The J segment lost 5 bases and the V segment lost 6 bases, leaving 6 bases of the junction unmatched. The CDR3 bases are TGTGCCAGCAGAATGATAGCGGGAGGGAACGAGCAGTACTTC. Its protein is CASRMIAGGNEQYF.

The V call is TRBV28, the J call TRBJ2-1; tentative D call: TRBD2 (6 bases). The CDR3 loop spans 14 amino acids. Germline loops: CDR1 MDHEN, CDR2 SYDVKM. Trimming shortened V by 6 bases and J by 6 bases, and 15 bases separated the two germline ends. The CDR3 DNA follows: TGTGCCAGCAGATCCCCTTCTAGCGCCAATGAGCAGTTCTTC. As protein: CASRSPSSANEQFF.